Given below is one TCR beta chain in context. The CDR3 consists of 14 residues. Germline assignment: CDR1 MNHEY and CDR2 SVGAGI. The PCR contained 60 Vbeta and 13 Jbeta primers. Profiled with immunoSEQ multiplex PCR; TCRdb holds only in-frame clones, not every one. The table records around 87,000 clones, about 74% of them present only once. The data stem from a study of cytomegalovirus exposure and HLA in healthy donors. The source is a man between 35 and 55 years old in good health and CMV-seronegative. The rearrangement joins TRBV6-5 to TRBJ2-5; D might be TRBD1 (5 bases). Gene TRBJ2-7 matches the end of the DNA better, so the J call may be wrong. The sample taken for sequencing was PBMCs. The CDR3 DNA reads as TGTGCCAGCAGTTACTCGGCGACAGCCTACGAGCAGTACTTC. It encodes CASSYSATAYEQYF.